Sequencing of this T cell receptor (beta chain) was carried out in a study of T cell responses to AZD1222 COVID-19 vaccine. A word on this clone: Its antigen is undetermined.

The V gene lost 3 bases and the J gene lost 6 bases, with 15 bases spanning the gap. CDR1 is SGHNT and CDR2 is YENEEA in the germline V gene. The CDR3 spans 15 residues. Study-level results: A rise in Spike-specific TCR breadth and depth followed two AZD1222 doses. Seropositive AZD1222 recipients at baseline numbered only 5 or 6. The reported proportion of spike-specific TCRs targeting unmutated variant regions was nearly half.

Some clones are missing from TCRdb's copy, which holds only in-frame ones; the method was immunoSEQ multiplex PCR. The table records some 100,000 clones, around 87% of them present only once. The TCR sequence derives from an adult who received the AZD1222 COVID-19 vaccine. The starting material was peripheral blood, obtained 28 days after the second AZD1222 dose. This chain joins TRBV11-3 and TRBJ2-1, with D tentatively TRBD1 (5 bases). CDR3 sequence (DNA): TGTGCCAGCAGCTTGGCCGGACAACGGTTCAATGAGCAGTTCTTC. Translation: CASSLAGQRFNEQFF.